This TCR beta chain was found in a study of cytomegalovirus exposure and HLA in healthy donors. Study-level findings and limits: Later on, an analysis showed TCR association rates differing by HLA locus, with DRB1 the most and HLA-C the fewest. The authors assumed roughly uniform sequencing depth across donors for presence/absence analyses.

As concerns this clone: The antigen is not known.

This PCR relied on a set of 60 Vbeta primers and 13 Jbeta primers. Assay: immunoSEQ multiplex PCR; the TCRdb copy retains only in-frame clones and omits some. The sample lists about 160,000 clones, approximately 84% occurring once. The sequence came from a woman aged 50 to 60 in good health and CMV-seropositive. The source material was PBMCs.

CDR3 in DNA: TGTGCCAGCAGCTTCCTACGGGGGGGAGCTTTCTTT. Protein: CASSFLRGGAFF. The V call is TRBV7-3, the J call TRBJ1-1; a weak D match, TRBD1 (5 bases). The CDR3 runs to 12 residues. V was trimmed by 3 bases and J by 10 bases, leaving 12 bases between them. Germline CDR1 is SGHTA and CDR2 is FQGTGA.